This TCR beta chain emerged from a study of T cells in Graves' hyperthyroidism and ophthalmopathy. On the study more broadly: Specimen type is peripheral blood, collected at initial diagnosis prior to any treatment. Whole-study results and caveats: Most thyroid clonotypes expanded above 0.001 appeared in blood too.

Remarks on this clonotype: Its specificity is unknown.

Any patient presenting with uncontrolled infection, other autoimmune disease, pregnancy or lactation was left out. In making diagnoses, clinical symptoms, serum thyroxine and TRAb, thyroid ultrasound and orbital computed tomography were all used. RNA transcripts gave rise to amplified TCR beta CDR3 regions. Carried out on the TCR CDR3, a first-round RT-PCR used the HTBI primer set. TCRdb recomputed calls from the multiplex PCR reads with MiXCR, one row per CDR3 protein. The table includes 700,000 or so distinct CDR3 sequences, 14% detected once. This TCR derives from a woman aged 45-59 years with Graves' ophthalmopathy. Sequencing input: blood.

The CDR3 here is CSVDIAGTYNEQFF. CDR3 coding DNA: TGCAGCGTGGACATAGCGGGGACCTACAATGAGCAGTTCTTC. The chain has TRBV29-1 and TRBJ2-1, with TRBD2 matching over 8 bases. V was pared by 6 bases and J by 2 bases, with 6 bases of the junction left unmatched. The CDR3 is 14 amino acids. CDR1 is SQVTM and CDR2 is ANQGSEA in the germline V gene.